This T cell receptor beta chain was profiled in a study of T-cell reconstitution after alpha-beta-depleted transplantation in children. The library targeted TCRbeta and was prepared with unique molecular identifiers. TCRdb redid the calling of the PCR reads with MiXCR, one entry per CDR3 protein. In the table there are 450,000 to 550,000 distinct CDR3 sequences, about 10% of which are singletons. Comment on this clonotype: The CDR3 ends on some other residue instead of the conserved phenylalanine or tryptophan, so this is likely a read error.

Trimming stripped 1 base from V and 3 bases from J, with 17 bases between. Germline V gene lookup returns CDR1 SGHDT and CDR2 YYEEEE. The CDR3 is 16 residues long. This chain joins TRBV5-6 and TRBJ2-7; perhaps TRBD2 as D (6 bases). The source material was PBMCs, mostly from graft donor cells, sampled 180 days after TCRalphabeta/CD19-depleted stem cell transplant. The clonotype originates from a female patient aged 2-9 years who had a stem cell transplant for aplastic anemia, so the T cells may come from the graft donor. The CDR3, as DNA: TGTGCCAGCAGCTTGACGGGGTTAGCGGCCAACTACGAGCAGTACCTC. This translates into CASSLTGLAANYEQYL.